These 8 T cell receptor beta chains originate from one sample sequenced in a study of beta chain features in type 1 diabetes (dated by TCRdb to 2016 to 2019). Libraries were constructed by the immunoSEQ multiplex PCR assay. The entire isolated RNA was reverse transcribed using the High Capacity cDNA Reverse Transcription Kit, and thus expressed TCRB transcripts were sequenced. Held by TCRdb, this immuneACCESS table contains in-frame sequences only and omits some clones. Under half of the omission traces to an unresolved V gene where checked; the cause of the rest is unknown. Here the sample has 200,000 to 300,000 clones; roughly 70% occur a single time. The top ten clones comprise 0.053% of the sample. The sequencing input was naive CD4+ T cells from blood. What the cell subset or site label conveys for this sample: true naive CD4+ T cells. The receptors were gathered from a man aged 25-40 years in good health.

The chain joins TRBV15 to TRBJ2-7, with D possibly TRBD2 on 5 matching bases. The CDR3 has 15 residues. V lost 1 base to trimming and J lost 0 bases, with 10 bases between them. CDR1 LNHNV and CDR2 YYDKDF come from the germline V gene (reference sequence). The CDR3 loop reads CATSRGGPSSYEQYF. The CDR3 DNA follows: TGTGCCACCAGCAGAGGAGGGCCGAGCTCCTACGAGCAGTACTTC. The full variable domain, in which reference TRBV15 and TRBJ2-7 provide the parts outside the CDR3, is DAMVIQNPRYQVTQFGKPVTLSCSQTLNHNVMYWYQQKSSQAPKLLFHYYDKDFNNEADTPDNFQSRRPNTSFCFLDIRSPGLGDTAMYLCATSRGGPSSYEQYFGPGTRLTVT.

This clone occurred a few times. The chain is built from TRBV30 and TRBJ2-7; 9 bases match TRBD1. The germline V gene encodes CDR1 GTSNPN and CDR2 SVGIG (reference sequence). Unmatched junction bases numbered 5, after V lost 5 bases and J lost 6 bases. The CDR3 covers 12 residues. The CDR3 DNA sequence: TGTGCCTGGGCCGGGACAGGGTCCGAGCAGTACTTC. It codes for CAWAGTGSEQYF.

The rearrangement joins TRBV2 to TRBJ2-3; D is unresolved. Looked up from germline, CDR1 is SNHLY and CDR2 is FYNNEI. The CDR3 loop spans 14 amino acids. Trimming took off 7 bases at V and 4 bases at J, with 15 bases between the two ends. The chain's CDR3 is CASKRTAGPDTQYF. CDR3 coding DNA: TGTGCCAGCAAACGTACTGCCGGTCCAGATACGCAGTATTTT.

The V and J genes are TRBV6-5 and TRBJ2-1; D is undetermined. V lost 10 bases to trimming and J lost 8 bases, with 12 bases between them. The CDR3 has 11 residues. Germline loops: CDR1 MNHEY, CDR2 SVGAGI. CDR3 loop: CATMGWDEQFF. The CDR3 region has the DNA TGTGCCACGATGGGCTGGGATGAGCAGTTCTTC.

This chain links TRBV9 with TRBJ2-3, with TRBD2 matching 7 bases. The CDR3 runs 16 residues. Losses at the gene ends were 3 bases for V and 0 bases for J; bases not matched to a gene: 7. Germline lookup yields CDR1 SGDLS and CDR2 YYNGEE. CDR3 bases: TGTGCCAGCAGCGAAGGGGCTAGCGGAAGCACAGATACGCAGTATTTT. This translates into CASSEGASGSTDTQYF.

The V call is TRBV2, the J call TRBJ2-5; 10 nucleotides agree with TRBD2. Germline loops: CDR1 SNHLY, CDR2 FYNNEI. CDR3 length equals 14 residues. Trimming at V came to 8 bases and at J to 6 bases, leaving 9 bases not matched to a gene. The CDR3 spells CASWVASGGKTQYF. The CDR3 region has the DNA TGTGCCAGCTGGGTGGCTAGCGGGGGTAAGACCCAGTACTTC.

The gene calls are TRBV14 and TRBJ2-4; TRBD2 agrees at 7 bases. V shed 0 bases and J 6 bases; nucleotides not matched to a gene: 8. The CDR3 is made up of 16 amino acids. Germline V CDR1 and CDR2: SGHDN, FVKESK. The CDR3 is CASSQDMAGELNIQYF. Here the CDR3 DNA reads TGTGCCAGCAGCCAAGATATGGCGGGAGAGCTAAACATTCAGTACTTC.

Here the CDR3 reads CASSRRHYGYTF. As DNA, the CDR3 is TGTGCCAGCAGCCGCAGGCACTATGGCTACACCTTC. The V and J genes are TRBV13 and TRBJ1-2; D gene unclear. Trimming cost V 5 bases and J 3 bases, with 7 bases left between them. CDR1 and CDR2 (germline): PRHDT, FYEKMQ (reference sequence). The CDR3 is made up of 12 amino acids.